Each of the 3 T cell receptor beta chains below was sequenced from the same sample in a study of radiotherapy plus CTLA-4 blockade in lung cancer (dated 2018 in TCRdb). The receptor library was made with the immunoSEQ multiplex PCR assay. TCRdb re-hosts the immuneACCESS table, in-frame sequences only. Its copies lack some clones; in the studies checked, an unresolved V gene accounts for under half of them, and the cause for the rest is not known. Across this sample there are roughly 93,000 clones, with approximately 78% seen only once. Approximately 3.7% of the sample goes to the ten largest clones. This specimen consisted of peripheral blood, obtained from a patient treated with radiotherapy plus ipilimumab. The receptors come from a human donor with non-small cell lung cancer who had a partial response to radiotherapy plus ipilimumab.

The chain has TRBV29-1 and TRBJ2-5; 7 positions agree with TRBD2. Germline CDR1 SQVTM, CDR2 ANQGSEA. Losses at the gene ends were 6 bases for V and 5 bases for J; bases not matched to a gene: 9. The CDR3 runs to 13 residues. The CDR3 here is CSVTDTSAETQYF. CDR3 DNA: TGCAGCGTGACCGATACTAGCGCGGAGACCCAGTACTTC.

J is TRBJ2-5 and V is TRBV19; tentative D call: TRBD1 (5 bases). Trimming pared 5 bases from V and 1 base from J, leaving 11 bases between. CDR3 length: 14 residues. The germline V gene has CDR1 LNHDA and CDR2 SQIVND (reference sequence). As DNA, the CDR3 is TGTGCCAGTAGTCACCAGGGTATCCAAGAGACCCAGTACTTC. This sequence encodes CASSHQGIQETQYF.

This clone is labeled as medium-sized. The sample has other DNA sequences that encode this CDR3 too. V is TRBV28 and J is TRBJ2-7; 7 bases align to TRBD1. Germline trimming cut 6 bases from V and 1 base from J; bases unmatched to any gene: 9. The germline gives CDR1 MDHEN, CDR2 SYDVKM. The CDR3 totals 15 residues. In DNA form, the CDR3 reads TGTGCCAGCAGGCCCGGGACAGCTTCTTCCTACGAGCAGTACTTC. It codes for CASRPGTASSYEQYF.